Listed here is a single T cell receptor beta chain. The target of this receptor is not known. Per-nucleotide qualities are absent, and no much larger clonotype sits a single base away. The data belong to a study of blood T cells in healthy people across ages (dated by TCRdb to the mid-2010s). With respect to the entire study: In model experiments, template switching captured roughly one uniquely barcoded TCR beta cDNA molecule for every two T cells. The study measured age-related changes in TCR beta repertoire diversity using deep sequencing normalized with unique cDNA molecular identifiers. Donors were grouped into four age groups: young (average roughly 16 years), middle-aged (around 39), aged (approximately 67) and long-lived (approximately 81). To avoid experimental bias, donors of different ages were distributed randomly across sequencing lanes. Two additional independent replicas of 1 million unique cDNA reads from the same blood draw were analyzed for two donors (one aged 18 to 30 and one aged 80 or older). The investigation overall reported the following: There was a strong correlation between observed TCR beta diversity and the percentage of naive T cells measured by flow cytometry. Because the CMV infection status of the donors was unknown, age-related changes in expanded clonotypes may potentially have been confounded. As age increased, observed TCR beta diversity per million T cells dropped in a roughly linear way, and a significant reduction was already evident by age about 40. Compared with the aged group, the long-lived group had more naive CD4+ T cells, fewer expanded clones and increased TCR diversity, suggesting age selection. Bulk unsorted PBMC profiling prevented conclusive comparison of naive and antigen-experienced compartments. Estimates of total diversity based on one million sequenced T cells were regarded as lower bounds and as underestimates.

Libraries were constructed by 5' RACE. TCRdb shows the sequencer as Illumina HiSeq 2500. The second PCR ran for about 6 to 11 cycles and used a J-beta primer mix along with a sample-barcoded 5' primer. Each TCR beta cDNA molecule received a unique molecular identifier from a template-switch 5' adaptor carrying 12 random nucleotides. At least 2.5 million CDR3-containing paired-end reads were obtained from each sample. The Mint cDNA synthesis kit, primed by a TRBC-specific oligonucleotide, was used to synthesize first-strand cDNA from all RNA. After uracil-DNA glycosylase treatment, a first 18-cycle PCR used universal primers M1SS and BC2_uni_R on all cDNA. The source study handled its data this way. Normalization of each sample was performed by random selection of 1 million high-quality reads, each carrying a distinct molecular identifier. Reads sharing molecular identifiers were discarded rather than binned into consensus sequences. MiTCR, run with a Q25 quality threshold and the strictest error-elimination algorithm, handled CDR3 identification, clonotype clustering and error correction. Lower-bound total TCR beta diversity was estimated with a nonparametric unseen species model using Euler transformation. TCRdb trimmed the raw reads at Q25, called clones with MiXCR and kept productive beta chains. Rows with a matching CDR3 protein are joined into one entry that keeps the most common DNA and genes. TCRdb, not the authors, supplied the V and J calls. The sample table lists hundreds of thousands of distinct CDR3 sequences, roughly 43% of them with a count of one. Around an eighth of the sample goes to the ten largest clones.

The germline V gene (reference sequence) specifies SEHNR as CDR1 and FQNEAQ as CDR2. The CDR3 measures 15 amino acids from cysteine to phenylalanine. The CDR3 DNA has 45 bases and is translated from base 1. The germline V end is reduced by 5 bases and the J end by 13 bases; junction bases left unmatched: 15. Systemically healthy Caucasian individuals from Russia, some 38 in total and aged about 6 to 100 years, were included as donors. Each donor gave ten milliliters of peripheral blood, collected into EDTA-treated Vacutainer tubes. Ficoll-Paque density-gradient centrifugation was used to isolate PBMCs, with at least 6.5 million per sample. Trizol reagent was used to extract total RNA from PBMCs, with at least 6 micrograms per sample. For every donor, flow cytometry on a PBMC aliquot measured the percentage of naive CD45RAhigh/CD27high T cells.

The sequence joins TRBV7-9 to TRBJ2-1; the central 9 bases match TRBD1. The receptor was derived from a man aged 30-40 years in good health. Sequenced material: blood. The CDR3 region has the sequence CASSPQDRGQETQFF. The DNA reads as follows: TGTGCCAGCAGCCCCCAGGACAGGGGTCAAGAGACCCAGTTCTTC.